The 13 T cell receptor beta chains below were found in one sample sequenced in a study of control samples from healthy donors and cancer patients. Here immunoSEQ multiplex PCR was the method, and the copy in TCRdb shows in-frame clones only, minus some. The repertoire holds about 130,000 clones, with about 90% as singletons. Sequenced material: blood. The origin of the receptors is a woman aged 45-65 years in good health.

The CDR3 loop reads CATSVTSSYSTDTQYF. The CDR3 DNA reads as TGTGCCACCAGTGTGACTAGCAGCTATAGCACAGATACGCAGTATTTT. The chain combines TRBV24-1 with TRBJ2-3; 7 nucleotides match TRBD2. The CDR3 is 16 residues long. CDR1 is KGHDR and CDR2 is SFDVKD in the germline V gene. V dropped 5 bases and J dropped 0; count of bases not matched to a gene: 7.

V usage is TRBV6-5 and J usage is TRBJ1-3; D not resolved. The V gene's germline CDR1 is MNHEY and CDR2 SVGAGI. Trimming removed 0 bases from V and 0 bases from J, with 9 bases in between. There are 16 residues in the CDR3. This chain's CDR3 is CASSYSRPSSGNTIYF. CDR3 DNA sequence: TGTGCCAGCAGTTACTCTAGACCGAGCTCTGGAAACACCATATATTTT.

This clone appeared once. Written as DNA, the CDR3 is TGCGCCAGCAGACCGTCAACCGGGACACAGGAAGCTTTCTTT. Translation gives CASRPSTGTQEAFF. The chain employs TRBV5-1 and TRBJ1-1; D is perhaps TRBD1 (6 bases). This CDR3 region has 14 residues. Germline lookup yields CDR1 SGHRS and CDR2 YFSETQ. The ends were cut back, 5 bases at V and 8 bases at J, with 19 bases in the middle.

This chain uses TRBV18 with TRBJ1-6; D perhaps matches TRBD1 (6 bases). V shed 1 base and J shed 8 bases, with 12 bases lying between them. This CDR3 has 15 amino acids. CDR1 is KGHSH, CDR2 LQKENI, per germline. This CDR3 reads CASSPHTGFDSPLHF. The DNA of the CDR3 is TGTGCCAGCTCACCACACACAGGGTTCGATTCACCCCTCCACTTT.

This clone was observed a single time. The chain combines TRBV6-5 with TRBJ2-2; D is undetermined. The CDR3 consists of 14 residues. V lost 8 bases, J lost 4 bases, and 14 bases lay in between. Germline-derived CDR1 and CDR2 are MNHEY and SVGAGI. CDR3 sequence (DNA): TGTGCCAGCGGGTCGGATCTCGTCACCGGGGAGCTGTTTTTT. It encodes CASGSDLVTGELFF.

V gene TRBV7-9 combines with J gene TRBJ2-5; 9 positions agree with TRBD2. The CDR3 has 18 residues. Germline V gene sequence: CDR1 SEHNR, CDR2 FQNEAQ (reference sequence). The V gene end was trimmed by 0 bases and the J gene end by 4 bases; junction bases not matched to a gene: 12. CDR3 coding DNA: TGTGCCAGCAGCTTAGCGAAGGGGCTCGGTAGCGGGAGAGAGACCCAGTACTTC. Its protein is CASSLAKGLGSGRETQYF.

The DNA for the CDR3 is TGTGCCAGCAGTTCACCCTATGGCTACACCTTC. Translation gives CASSSPYGYTF. This chain uses TRBV28 with TRBJ1-2; D call uncertain. The germline V and J ends were trimmed by 4 bases and 4 bases, with 4 bases remaining between them. CDR1 and CDR2 (germline): MDHEN, SYDVKM. The CDR3 has 11 residues.

This clone was recorded once. The rearrangement uses TRBV2 and TRBJ1-5; 10 nucleotides agree with TRBD1. The CDR3 runs 15 residues. V was pared by 4 bases and J by 6 bases, with 6 bases of the junction left unmatched. The germline CDR1 and CDR2 sequences are SNHLY and FYNNEI. CDR3 sequence reads: CASSGWTGGGQPQHF. DNA for the CDR3: TGTGCCAGCAGTGGTTGGACAGGGGGTGGTCAGCCCCAGCATTTT.

The chain couples TRBV6-5 to TRBJ2-6, with D uncertain. V lost 6 bases and J lost 0, with 6 bases in between. This CDR3 is 14 amino acids long. The germline V gene encodes CDR1 MNHEY and CDR2 SVGAGI. Written as DNA, the CDR3 is TGTGCCAGCAGGAGCCCCTCTGGGGCCAACGTCCTGACTTTC. Protein sequence: CASRSPSGANVLTF.

The rearrangement uses TRBV28 and TRBJ2-7; TRBD2 matches at 12 bases. J was trimmed by 0 bases and V by 4 bases; bases with no gene match: 4. The CDR3 covers 16 residues. Germline CDR1 reads MDHEN; CDR2 reads SYDVKM. CDR3 coding DNA: TGTGCCAGCAGTTCCCGGACTAGCGGGACCTCCTACGAGCAGTACTTC. It encodes CASSSRTSGTSYEQYF.

The chain combines TRBV6-4 with TRBJ2-3; D possibly matches TRBD1 or TRBD2 (6 bases each). The V end lost 3 bases, the J end lost 6 bases, and 13 bases lay between the germline ends. The CDR3 sequence is 14 residues long. The V gene's germline CDR1 is MRHNA and CDR2 SNTAGT. Written as DNA, the CDR3 is TGTGCCAGCAGTGAGTCGGGGGCCACGGATACGCAGTATTTT. This encodes CASSESGATDTQYF.

The rearrangement uses TRBV20-1 and TRBJ2-4; D not certain. CDR1 and CDR2 (germline): DFQATT, SNEGSKA (reference sequence). V shed 3 bases and J shed 8 bases, with 8 bases lying between them. The CDR3 runs 11 residues. CDR3 residues: CSARADYIQYF. The CDR3 DNA is TGCAGTGCTAGGGCCGACTACATTCAGTACTTC.

This clone was seen a single time. The gene calls are TRBV29-1 and TRBJ1-2, with D possibly TRBD1 on 6 matching bases. The CDR3 consists of 13 residues. The germline V gene encodes CDR1 SQVTM and CDR2 ANQGSEA. Trimming removed 7 bases from V and 8 bases from J, with 20 bases in between. The CDR3 sequence is CSGGQGARGGYTF. CDR3 bases: TGCAGCGGGGGACAAGGGGCGCGGGGCGGCTACACCTTC.